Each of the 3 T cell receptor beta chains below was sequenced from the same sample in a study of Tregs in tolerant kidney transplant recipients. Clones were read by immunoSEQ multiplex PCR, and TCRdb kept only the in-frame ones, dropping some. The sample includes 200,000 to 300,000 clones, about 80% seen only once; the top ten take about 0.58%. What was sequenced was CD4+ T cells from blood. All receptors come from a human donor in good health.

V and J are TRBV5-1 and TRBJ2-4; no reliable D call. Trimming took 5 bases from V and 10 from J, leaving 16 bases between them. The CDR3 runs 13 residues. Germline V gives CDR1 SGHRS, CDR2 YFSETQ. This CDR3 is CASSPSPSGIQYF. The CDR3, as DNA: TGCGCCAGCAGTCCCTCCCCCTCAGGTATTCAGTACTTC.

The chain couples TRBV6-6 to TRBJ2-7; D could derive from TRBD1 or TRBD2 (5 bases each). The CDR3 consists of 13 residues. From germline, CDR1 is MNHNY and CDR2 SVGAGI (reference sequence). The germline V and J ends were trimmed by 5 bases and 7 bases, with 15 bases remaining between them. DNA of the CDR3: TGTGCCAGCAGTACGGGGACGCCGGGTGAGCAGTACTTC. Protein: CASSTGTPGEQYF.

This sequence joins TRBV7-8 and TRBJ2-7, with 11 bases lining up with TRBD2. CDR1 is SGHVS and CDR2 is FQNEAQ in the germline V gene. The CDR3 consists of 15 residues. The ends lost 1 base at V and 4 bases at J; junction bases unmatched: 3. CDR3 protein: CASSLGTSGGYEQYF. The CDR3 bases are TGTGCCAGCAGCTTAGGAACTAGCGGGGGTTACGAGCAGTACTTC.